This T cell receptor beta chain came from a study of cytomegalovirus exposure and HLA in healthy donors. Regarding this clone: Its cognate antigen is unknown.

Vbeta (60) and Jbeta (13) primers were used in the PCR. Libraries were prepared by immunoSEQ multiplex PCR; TCRdb keeps only in-frame clonotypes and omits some of them. The sample carries around 130,000 clones, roughly 87% recorded once. Findings of the study overall: A link between a missense DCLRE1C variant and TCR beta V- and J-gene trimming emerged from a later analysis. There were some public TCRs occurring in many donors, but most TCR sequences were rare. Researchers reported from a later analysis that most CMV-associated TCR beta chains appeared HLA-restricted.

CDR3 length: 14 amino acids. CDR1 MNHEY and CDR2 SMNVEV come from the germline V gene (reference sequence). V lost 0 bases and J lost 13, with 16 bases in between. The sequenced sample was PBMCs. The rearrangement uses TRBV27 and TRBJ2-1; unclear D gene. The sequence was obtained from a woman between 40 and 50 years old in good health and CMV-seronegative. CDR3 loop: CASSLSATPFLQFF. CDR3 sequence (DNA): TGTGCCAGCAGTTTATCCGCGACTCCCTTTTTACAGTTCTTC.